These 11 T cell receptor beta chains share one sample of origin, sequenced in a study of tumor-infiltrating lymphocytes in oesophageal squamous cell carcinoma (dated by TCRdb to between 2015 and 2016). The receptor library was made with PCR. Sequencing was performed on an Illumina HiSeq 2000. Through fastp at Q25 and MiXCR, TCRdb rebuilt clones from the public reads, retaining in-frame beta chains. Duplicate CDR3 protein sequences are folded into a single record with the most common DNA and genes. Across this sample there are roughly 12,000 distinct CDR3 sequences, with approximately 50% seen only once. Of the sample, around 40% falls within the top ten clones. Sample: esophageal tumor tissue. The receptors shown here come from a female donor with esophageal squamous cell carcinoma.

This sequence joins TRBV10-3 and TRBJ2-2, with 10 bases identical to TRBD2. Losses at the gene ends were 4 bases for V and 1 base for J; bases not matched to a gene: 6. The CDR3 spans 17 residues. From germline, CDR1 is ENHRY and CDR2 SYGVKD. The CDR3: CAISVSSSGRNTGELFF. The CDR3 nucleotides are TGTGCCATCAGTGTGTCTTCTAGCGGGAGGAACACCGGGGAGCTGTTTTTT.

The gene calls are TRBV24-1 and TRBJ2-4; D is unclear. The end of the DNA fits TRBJ2-7 better, so the J call may be wrong. The V gene's germline CDR1 is KGHDR and CDR2 SFDVKD. The CDR3 sequence is 14 residues long. The CDR3 coding sequence is TGTGCCACCAGTGACCATACAAGAACCTACGAGCAGTACTTC. Protein sequence: CATSDHTRTYEQYF.

The chain employs TRBV7-2 and TRBJ2-1; 7 bases map to TRBD2. CDR1 is SGHTA and CDR2 is FQGNSA in the germline V gene. V shed 4 bases, J shed 1 base, and the junction held 4 bases outside the gene matches. The CDR3 is 15 amino acids. This CDR3 reads CASSSTSTSYNEQFF. In nucleotides, the CDR3 is TGTGCCAGCAGCTCGACTAGCACTTCCTACAATGAGCAGTTCTTC.

Relative to its sample, this clonotype is medium-sized. It may be a read error: a sequence one base away is much more abundant. This chain joins TRBV11-3 and TRBJ2-5; 11 nucleotides line up with TRBD2. CDR1 and CDR2 (germline): SGHNT, YENEEA. The CDR3 sequence is 15 residues long. With 5 bases clipped from V and 11 bases from J, the junction kept 13 bases outside the gene matches. The CDR3 region is CASSLGTSGYNEQYF. CDR3 coding DNA: TGTGCCAGCAGCCTGGGGACTAGCGGTTACAATGAGCAGTACTTC.

This clonotype was counted between two and nine times. As the CDR3 is not closed by the conserved phenylalanine or tryptophan, this likely results from a read error. No DNA is shown, since the ends of the CDR3 on it are uncertain; the CDR3 is the one TCRdb lists. V usage is TRBV7-3 and J usage is TRBJ2-7; the D call in the table, TRBD1, was not verified against the DNA. The CDR3 is 16 residues long, ends included. CDR1 is SGHTA and CDR2 is FQGTGA in the germline V gene. The CDR3 protein is CASSPMGGVHEQYFGN.

The CDR3, as DNA: TGTGCCAGCAGTTTAAGGGGAGGTGGGGCCAACGTCCTGACTTTC. It encodes CASSLRGGGANVLTF. The rearrangement links TRBV12-3 or TRBV12-4 to TRBJ2-6; a possible D gene is TRBD2 (6 bases). The CDR3 runs 15 residues. Trimming removed 2 bases from V and 3 bases from J, with 8 bases in between.

In its sample, this clonotype is medium-sized. The chain couples TRBV6-2 or TRBV6-3 to TRBJ2-3, with a weak D call TRBD2 (5 bases). Trimming took off 2 bases at V and 5 bases at J, with 14 bases between the two ends. Germline loops: CDR1 MNHEY, CDR2 SVGEGT. This CDR3 has 15 residues. This chain's CDR3 is CASSYPPEGRDTQYF. CDR3 in DNA: TGTGCCAGCAGTTACCCGCCTGAAGGGAGAGATACGCAGTATTTT.

The V gene is TRBV7-1, the J gene TRBJ2-6, with TRBD2 as a possible D gene (5 bases). The J call may be in error: the DNA end matches TRBJ2-5 better. TRBV7-1 is treated as an ORF (open reading frame) with a function not yet certain. The CDR3 is made up of 13 amino acids. The CDR3 DNA sequence: TGTGCCAGCAGCGCTACTAGGGAAGAGACCCAGTACTTC. Amino acid sequence: CASSATREETQYF.

This clonotype came up a few times. This chain joins TRBV20-1 and TRBJ2-3; the D call may be TRBD1 or TRBD2 (5 bases each). V lost 0 bases and J 4 bases, leaving 14 bases between the germline ends. The CDR3 extends over 15 amino acids. Looked up from germline, CDR1 is DFQATT and CDR2 is SNEGSKA (reference sequence). CDR3 DNA: TGCAGTGCTAGAGATATCAGGGACCGACCAGATACGCAGTATTTT. Encoded protein: CSARDIRDRPDTQYF.

This clonotype occurred many times. V gene TRBV12-3 or TRBV12-4 combines with J gene TRBJ1-2, with TRBD1 as a possible D gene (6 bases). V lost 9 bases and J lost 2, with 19 bases in between. The CDR3 consists of 15 residues. CDR3 protein: CASGPGHALNYGYTF. The CDR3 nucleotides read TGTGCCAGTGGTCCGGGACACGCATTGAACTATGGCTACACCTTC.

The V gene is TRBV11-2, the J gene TRBJ2-1; 15 nucleotides line up with TRBD2. The V segment lost 4 bases and the J segment 9 bases; nucleotides outside the gene matches: 4. This CDR3 is built from 15 residues. Germline CDR1 SGHAT, CDR2 FQNNGV. CDR3 region: CASSSGTSGRFEQFF. As DNA, the CDR3 is TGTGCCAGCAGCTCCGGGACTAGCGGGAGGTTTGAGCAGTTCTTC.